This T cell receptor beta chain is drawn from a study of T-cell memory formation after mild COVID-19. There are 14 residues in the CDR3. Per germline, CDR1 LGHDT and CDR2 YNNKEL (reference sequence). The germline V and J ends were trimmed by 1 base and 0 bases, with 7 bases remaining between them. TCRdb ran MiXCR on the 5' RACE reads and lists one entry per CDR3 protein. The sample lists under 650,000 distinct CDR3 sequences, about a sixth occurring once. This clonotype came up a few times. This chain joins TRBV3-1 and TRBJ2-7, with a weak D call TRBD1 (5 bases). This clonotype originated in an adult woman who had mild COVID-19 (a few samples of this study predate the infection). Cell type and time point are not known. The sequencing sample was made of PBMCs or a T cell subset sorted from them (not recorded which). CDR3 coding DNA: TGTGCCAGCAGCCAAGTAGGGGCCTCCTACGAGCAGTACTTC. This codes for CASSQVGASYEQYF.